These 32 T cell receptor beta chains came from one sample sequenced in a study of OX40 agonist ivuxolimab in advanced cancers. Sequencing used immunoSEQ multiplex PCR; TCRdb keeps in-frame clones, though not all of them. Among about 23,000 clones, around 80% were seen once, and the ten largest hold roughly 8.6%. The sequences come from CD4+ or CD8+ T cells sorted from blood, collected in a trial of the OX40 agonist ivuxolimab. Source of these receptors: an adult with an advanced solid tumor such as melanoma, head and neck, liver or kidney cancer.

J is TRBJ2-7 and V is TRBV28; D is unclear. V was pared by 1 base and J by 4 bases, with 11 bases between. Germline V gene data show CDR1 as MDHEN and CDR2 as SYDVKM. This CDR3 is 14 amino acids long. CDR3: CASSLLGSPYEQYF. CDR3 coding DNA: TGTGCCAGCAGTTTATTGGGTTCCCCTTACGAGCAGTACTTC.

The chain carries TRBV27 and TRBJ2-7; 11 nucleotides line up with TRBD1. The CDR3 is 14 amino acids. Germline values: CDR1 MNHEY, CDR2 SMNVEV (reference sequence). Trimming took 6 bases from V and 4 from J; bases not matched to a gene: 5. The CDR3 DNA follows: TGTGCCAGCAGCGCCGGGACAGGGGGATACGAGCAGTACTTC. It is translated as CASSAGTGGYEQYF.

This clone was observed once. This chain links TRBV15 with TRBJ1-1; tentatively, D is TRBD1 (5 bases). Trimming pared 1 base from V and 5 bases from J, leaving 20 bases between. Germline CDR1 reads LNHNV; CDR2 reads YYDKDF (reference sequence). The CDR3 is made up of 17 amino acids. For the CDR3, the DNA is TGTGCCACCAGCAGAGCCGACCAGGCGAGGGGTGAGACTGAAGCTTTCTTT. The encoded protein is CATSRADQARGETEAFF.

The gene calls are TRBV14 and TRBJ2-6, with 7 bases aligning to TRBD1. The CDR3 consists of 17 residues. CDR1 SGHDN and CDR2 FVKESK come from the germline V gene. J lost 0 bases, V lost 5 bases, and 7 bases had no gene match. The CDR3 here is CASSWGQPGSGANVLTF. CDR3 sequence (DNA): TGTGCCAGCAGCTGGGGACAGCCCGGCTCTGGGGCCAACGTCCTGACTTTC.

The chain couples TRBV5-4 to TRBJ1-2; D perhaps matches TRBD1 (5 bases). The CDR3 covers 15 residues. Trimming pared 3 bases from V and 4 bases from J, leaving 16 bases between. Germline V gene sequence: CDR1 SGHNT, CDR2 YYREEE (reference sequence). The chain's CDR3 is CASSSPEGYGYGYTF. CDR3 sequence (DNA): TGTGCCAGCAGCTCTCCAGAGGGGTATGGCTATGGCTACACCTTC.

This clone was seen more than once but under ten times. V gene TRBV2 combines with J gene TRBJ1-1; no reliable D call. Germline V gene data show CDR1 as SNHLY and CDR2 as FYNNEI. The ends were cut back, 10 bases at V and 1 base at J, with 7 bases in the middle. The CDR3 is 11 residues long. The CDR3 is CATSGNTEAFF. The DNA for the CDR3 is TGTGCCACCTCCGGGAACACTGAAGCTTTCTTT. The whole variable domain, remainder taken from reference TRBV2 and TRBJ1-1, is EPEVTQTPSHQVTQMGQEVILRCVPISNHLYFYWYRQILGQKVEFLVSFYNNEISEKSEIFDDQFSVERPDGSNFTLKIRSTKLEDSAMYFCATSGNTEAFFGQGTRLTVV.

In regard to this clone: One end of the junction is discordant with germline, which a read error may explain. In DNA, the CDR3 is TGTGCCAGCAGTTTAGACTGGGGACGCTTTAGCAATCAGCCCCAGCATTTT. Residues: CASSLDWGRFSNQPQHF. The rearrangement joins TRBV7-2 to TRBJ1-5, with D maybe TRBD1 (5 bases). CDR3 size: 17 residues. Per the germline V gene, CDR1 is SGHTA and CDR2 is FQGNSA.

V is TRBV6-5 and J is TRBJ2-1; D is uncertain. V was trimmed by 0 bases and J by 4 bases, leaving 7 bases between them. Germline assignment: CDR1 MNHEY and CDR2 SVGAGI. The CDR3 is made up of 14 amino acids. The CDR3 DNA follows: TGTGCCAGCAGTTACTCGAGCGATTACAATGAGCAGTTCTTC. It specifies CASSYSSDYNEQFF.

The CDR3 DNA sequence: TGTGCCAGCAGCCCCACCCGGGACTACCTTTACGAGCAGTACTTC. Translated: CASSPTRDYLYEQYF. The V and J genes are TRBV7-2 and TRBJ2-7; TRBD2 aligns across 7 bases. Germline V lookup: CDR1 SGHTA, CDR2 FQGNSA. This CDR3 region has 15 residues. Trimming removed 5 bases from V and 4 bases from J; junction bases left unmatched: 11.

By share, this clone counts as medium-sized. This chain uses TRBV19 with TRBJ1-1; D is ambiguous. The CDR3 runs 17 residues. CDR1 LNHDA and CDR2 SQIVND come from the germline V gene (reference sequence). The V gene lost 0 bases and the J gene lost 3 bases, with 17 bases spanning the gap. This chain's CDR3 is CASSIDGEGLLYTEAFF. CDR3 sequence (DNA): TGTGCCAGTAGTATAGATGGCGAAGGTCTGCTGTACACTGAAGCTTTCTTT.

This chain connects TRBV12-5 to TRBJ1-5; TRBD1 agrees at 7 bases. The junction had 3 bases not matched to a gene; V was cut back by 4 bases and J by 6 bases. Germline loops: CDR1 LGHNT, CDR2 FRNRAP. CDR3 length: 13 residues. The CDR3: CASGSTGTQPQHF. For the CDR3, the DNA is TGTGCTAGTGGTTCGACAGGGACTCAGCCCCAGCATTTT.

This sequence joins TRBV6-6 and TRBJ2-6, with unresolved D. CDR1 is MNHNY and CDR2 is SVGAGI in the germline V gene (reference sequence). The CDR3 extends over 14 amino acids. V was cut by 5 bases and J by 2 bases, with 7 bases left in between. DNA for the CDR3: TGTGCCAGCAGTGACGTGGCTGGGGCCAACGTCCTGACTTTC. It is translated as CASSDVAGANVLTF.

This clone counts as medium-sized (0.01 to 0.1%). The chain uses TRBV5-6 and TRBJ2-7; no clear D. This CDR3 contains 16 residues. V lost 0 bases to trimming and J lost 3 bases, with 16 bases between them. CDR1 is SGHDT and CDR2 is YYEEEE in the germline V gene. CDR3 nucleotides: TGTGCCAGCAGCTTGGCCAACGGTGGCAGGCGCTACGAGCAGTACTTC. Its protein product is CASSLANGGRRYEQYF.

V and J are TRBV7-7 and TRBJ2-5; 8 positions match TRBD1. Germline lookup yields CDR1 SSHAT and CDR2 FNYEAQ (reference sequence). CDR3 length: 15 amino acids. Trimming removed 1 base from V and 5 bases from J; junction bases left unmatched: 6. The DNA for the CDR3 is TGTGCCAGCAGCTTAGTAGACAGGGGAGGTGAGACCCAGTACTTC. As protein: CASSLVDRGGETQYF.

As DNA, the CDR3 is TGTGCCAGTAAACCCCCGGACAGTACCAGGAGCACAGATACGCAGTATTTT. Its protein product is CASKPPDSTRSTDTQYF. The chain carries TRBV28 and TRBJ2-3, with a weak D call TRBD1 (6 bases). With 9 bases removed from V and 0 bases from J, the gap between germline ends came to 22 bases. CDR1 and CDR2 from the germline V gene are MDHEN and SYDVKM. CDR3 size: 17 residues.

The V gene is TRBV19, the J gene TRBJ2-7, with 7 bases matching TRBD2. This CDR3 comprises 15 residues. V dropped 5 bases and J dropped 1; count of bases not matched to a gene: 8. CDR1 LNHDA and CDR2 SQIVND come from the germline V gene (reference sequence). The CDR3 region has the DNA TGTGCCAGTAGTTTCCAGCGGGGCTTATCCTACGAGCAGTACTTC. It codes for CASSFQRGLSYEQYF.

Of note for this clone: Other DNA sequences from this sample encode an identical CDR3 as well. The chain recombines TRBV5-6 with TRBJ1-3; no clear D. Germline lookup yields CDR1 SGHDT and CDR2 YYEEEE. CDR3 length: 14 residues. Trimming removed 2 bases from V and 0 bases from J, with 6 bases in between. The CDR3 loop is CASSLGNSGNTIYF. CDR3 DNA sequence: TGTGCCAGCAGCTTAGGGAACTCTGGAAACACCATATATTTT.

This clone was seen only a few times. The genes are TRBV11-2 and TRBJ2-3, with 13 positions matching TRBD2. Germline CDR1 is SGHAT and CDR2 is FQNNGV. The ends lost 5 bases at V and 0 bases at J; junction bases unmatched: 5. The CDR3 runs to 17 residues. The CDR3 sequence: CASSPGLAGISTDTQYF. In DNA, the CDR3 is TGTGCCAGCAGCCCGGGACTAGCGGGGATAAGCACAGATACGCAGTATTTT.

Only a few counts were recorded for this clone. The V gene is TRBV9, the J gene TRBJ1-1, with no clear D. Germline CDR1 SGDLS, CDR2 YYNGEE. V lost 5 bases to trimming and J lost 6 bases, with 14 bases between them. This CDR3 has 13 residues. CDR3 region: CASSPTGIAEAFF. CDR3 bases: TGTGCCAGCAGTCCCACGGGTATCGCTGAAGCTTTCTTT.

V and J are TRBV9 and TRBJ1-3; D is uncertain. The CDR3 is 14 amino acids. Between the trimmed V and J ends, which lost 6 bases and 0 bases, there was a span of 10 bases. CDR1 and CDR2 (germline): SGDLS, YYNGEE. In nucleotides, the CDR3 is TGTGCCAGCACCCCTGACCGCTCTGGAAACACCATATATTTT. Protein sequence: CASTPDRSGNTIYF.

V gene TRBV19 combines with J gene TRBJ1-2, with 10 bases that match TRBD1. Losses at the gene ends were 3 bases for V and 3 bases for J; bases not matched to a gene: 7. CDR3 length equals 16 residues. CDR1 and CDR2 from the germline V gene are LNHDA and SQIVND (reference sequence). The CDR3 DNA reads as TGTGCCAGTAGTATTACCCCAGGGACAGGGGACTATGGCTACACCTTC. Translating it yields CASSITPGTGDYGYTF.

V and J are TRBV27 and TRBJ1-2, with D unclear. The CDR3 has 13 amino acids. V gave up 5 bases and J gave up 5 bases, with 12 bases separating them. Per the germline V gene, CDR1 is MNHEY and CDR2 is SMNVEV (reference sequence). CDR3 coding DNA: TGTGCCAGCAGTCACCTTACAGATTATGGCTACACCTTC. Residues: CASSHLTDYGYTF.

The rearrangement uses TRBV5-1 and TRBJ2-7; TRBD1 matches at 8 bases. CDR1 and CDR2 from the germline V gene are SGHRS and YFSETQ. V dropped 4 bases and J dropped 2; count of bases not matched to a gene: 5. The CDR3 contains 14 residues. Written as DNA, the CDR3 is TGCGCCAGCAGCCCCGGACAGGGCGCCTACGAGCAGTACTTC. This codes for CASSPGQGAYEQYF.

This chain uses TRBV4-1 with TRBJ1-1; no definite D call. Germline loops: CDR1 MGHRA, CDR2 YSYEKL. The CDR3 runs to 12 residues. Trimming removed 1 base from V and 6 bases from J, with 6 bases in between. The CDR3 bases are TGCGCCAGCAGCCAAGGAAAGGCTGAAGCTTTCTTT. Translated, it gives CASSQGKAEAFF.

DNA for the CDR3: TGTGCCAGCAGTCCCCTTGGGGGTAATGGAAACACCATATATTTT. This translates into CASSPLGGNGNTIYF. V usage is TRBV27 and J usage is TRBJ1-3; D possibly corresponds to TRBD1 (5 bases). V gave up 5 bases and J gave up 3 bases, with 14 bases separating them. The CDR3 sequence is 15 residues long. Germline CDR1 MNHEY, CDR2 SMNVEV (reference sequence).

This sequence joins TRBV28 and TRBJ2-7; 8 nucleotides align to TRBD1. Trimming at V came to 1 base and at J to 3 bases, leaving 5 bases not matched to a gene. Per germline, CDR1 MDHEN and CDR2 SYDVKM. This CDR3 region has 15 residues. The CDR3 DNA reads as TGTGCCAGCAGTTTATTACAGGGGGAAGTCTACGAGCAGTACTTC. Its translation: CASSLLQGEVYEQYF.

The V call is TRBV18, the J call TRBJ2-1; D remains unclear. The CDR3 sequence is 14 residues long. The V and J ends lost 1 base and 4 bases respectively, with 8 bases between them. Germline CDR1 and CDR2: KGHSH and LQKENI. Written as DNA, the CDR3 is TGTGCCAGCTCACCACAGGGTTGGTACAATGAGCAGTTCTTC. Its protein is CASSPQGWYNEQFF.

The V and J genes are TRBV5-7 and TRBJ2-3; D may correspond to TRBD1 or TRBD2 (8 bases each). TRBV5-7 is sorted into the ORF group, with uncertain function. Trimming took 5 bases from V and 2 from J, leaving 18 bases between them. The CDR3 runs to 16 residues. The CDR3 coding sequence is TGTGCCAGCAGTCGGGGGGGGACAGGAATCACAGATACGCAGTATTTT. Protein product: CASSRGGTGITDTQYF.

The chain carries TRBV18 and TRBJ1-2, with TRBD1 as a possible D gene (6 bases). Deletions cut 1 base from V and 5 bases from J, with 11 bases between. The CDR3 length is 14 residues. The germline CDR1 and CDR2 sequences are KGHSH and LQKENI. CDR3 protein: CASSPRGDTYGYTF. The CDR3 bases are TGTGCCAGCTCACCACGAGGGGACACATATGGCTACACCTTC.

V gene TRBV4-3 combines with J gene TRBJ1-2, with 9 bases aligning to TRBD1. The V gene end was trimmed by 4 bases and the J gene end by 4 bases; junction bases not matched to a gene: 10. The CDR3 is 16 residues long. Germline V gene data show CDR1 as LGHNA and CDR2 as YSLEER. The CDR3 loop reads CASSLLRDRARYGYTF. The CDR3 nucleotides are TGCGCCAGCAGCCTCCTCCGGGACAGGGCCCGCTATGGCTACACCTTC.

The chain couples TRBV10-2 to TRBJ1-6; D is uncertain. The CDR3 contains 14 residues. The germline gives CDR1 WSHSY, CDR2 SAAADI. The V gene lost 0 bases and the J gene lost 10 bases, with 10 bases spanning the gap. The CDR3 loop reads CASSESRGKSPLHF. The CDR3 DNA is TGCGCCAGCAGTGAGTCTCGGGGAAAATCACCCCTCCACTTT.

This clone is a singleton in its sample. This sequence joins TRBV4-1 and TRBJ2-7; tentative D call: TRBD2 (6 bases). Trimming stripped 0 bases from V and 4 bases from J, with 19 bases between. Per germline, CDR1 MGHRA and CDR2 YSYEKL. CDR3 length: 17 amino acids. The CDR3 DNA sequence: TGCGCCAGCAGCCAAGAAAGGACCGGGACTGGAGGATACGAGCAGTACTTC. Protein sequence: CASSQERTGTGGYEQYF.